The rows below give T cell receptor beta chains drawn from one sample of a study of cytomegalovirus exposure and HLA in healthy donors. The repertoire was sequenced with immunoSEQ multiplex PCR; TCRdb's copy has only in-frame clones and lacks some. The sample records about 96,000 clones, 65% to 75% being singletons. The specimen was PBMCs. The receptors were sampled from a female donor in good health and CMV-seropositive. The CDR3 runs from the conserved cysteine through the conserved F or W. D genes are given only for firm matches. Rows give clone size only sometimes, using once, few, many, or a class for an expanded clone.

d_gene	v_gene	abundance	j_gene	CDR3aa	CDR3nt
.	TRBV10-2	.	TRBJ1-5	CASSVGGRGQPQHF	TGCGCCAGCAGTGTCGGGGGGCGCGGGCAGCCCCAGCATTTT
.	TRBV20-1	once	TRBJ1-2	CSARGPGYTF	TGCAGTGCTAGGGGCCCTGGCTACACCTTC
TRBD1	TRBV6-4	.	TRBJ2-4	CASSDGQGGGNIQYF	TGTGCCAGCAGTGACGGACAGGGAGGAGGAAACATTCAGTACTTC
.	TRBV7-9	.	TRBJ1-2	CASSPTGYGYTF	TGTGCCAGCAGCCCGACAGGATATGGCTACACCTTC
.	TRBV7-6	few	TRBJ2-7	CASSTYRDNEQYF	TGTGCCAGCAGCACCTACAGGGACAACGAGCAGTACTTC
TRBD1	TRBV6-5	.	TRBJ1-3	CASSSDDRAGNTIYF	TGTGCCAGCAGTTCCGACGACAGGGCTGGAAACACCATATATTTT
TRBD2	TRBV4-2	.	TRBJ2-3	CASSQASGGQGTQYF	TGTGCCAGCAGCCAAGCTAGCGGGGGGCAGGGCACGCAGTATTTT
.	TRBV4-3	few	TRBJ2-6	CASSQAPGDGANVLTF	TGCGCCAGCAGCCAAGCACCAGGGGATGGGGCCAACGTCCTGACTTTC
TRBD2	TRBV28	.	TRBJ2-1	CASRTSGAYNEQFF	TGTGCTTCGCGGACTAGCGGAGCCTACAATGAGCAGTTCTTC
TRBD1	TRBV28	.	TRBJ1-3	CASRDRAPGNTIYF	TGTGCCAGCAGAGACAGGGCTCCCGGAAACACCATATATTTT
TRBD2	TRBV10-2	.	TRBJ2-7	CASRGTSGAVEQYF	TGCGCCAGCAGGGGGACTAGCGGGGCGGTGGAGCAGTACTTC
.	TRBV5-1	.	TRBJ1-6	CASTGGVLGSPLHF	TGCGCCAGCACCGGCGGTGTCCTCGGGTCACCCCTCCACTTT
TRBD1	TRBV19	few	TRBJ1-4	CASSPRQGANEKLFF	TGTGCCAGTAGTCCGCGACAGGGGGCGAATGAAAAACTGTTTTTT
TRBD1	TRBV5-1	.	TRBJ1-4	CASSLGQGSEKLFF	TGCGCCAGCAGCTTGGGACAGGGGAGTGAAAAACTGTTTTTT
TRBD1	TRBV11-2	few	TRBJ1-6	CASSLAQGTPLHF	TGTGCCAGCAGCTTAGCACAGGGGACGCCCCTCCACTTT
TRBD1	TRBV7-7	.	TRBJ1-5	CASRLSGGTGHSSYSNQPQHF	TGTGCTAGCAGGTTGTCCGGGGGGACAGGGCACTCCAGTTATAGCAATCAGCCCCAGCATTTT
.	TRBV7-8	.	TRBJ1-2	CASSLVAGSGYGYTF	TGTGCCAGCAGCTTAGTGGCAGGGTCTGGATATGGCTACACCTTC
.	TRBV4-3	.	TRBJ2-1	CASSRSRNEQFF	TGCGCCAGCAGCCGATCGAGGAATGAGCAGTTCTTC
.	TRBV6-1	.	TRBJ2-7	CASFDQGGASYEQYF	TGTGCCAGCTTTGATCAGGGAGGTGCATCCTACGAGCAGTACTTC
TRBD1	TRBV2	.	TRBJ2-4	CASRGDSKNIQYF	TGTGCCAGCAGAGGGGACAGCAAAAACATTCAGTACTTC
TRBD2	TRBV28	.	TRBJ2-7	CASTPLREGRRVLYF	TGTGCCAGCACCCCCTTACGGGAGGGCCGTCGCGTTTTGTACTTC
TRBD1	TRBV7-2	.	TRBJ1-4	CASSTGQGGGYEKLFF	TGTGCCAGCAGCACTGGACAGGGCGGTGGATATGAAAAACTGTTTTTT
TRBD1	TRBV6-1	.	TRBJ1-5	CASSGGQGNVPQHF	TGTGCCAGCAGTGGGGGACAGGGGAACGTCCCCCAGCATTTT
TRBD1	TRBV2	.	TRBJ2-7	CASSVGQGTHEQYF	TGTGCCAGCAGTGTTGGACAGGGTACTCACGAGCAGTACTTC
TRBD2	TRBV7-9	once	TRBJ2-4	CASSLGSGDLHIQYF	TGTGCCAGCAGCTTAGGGAGCGGGGACCTGCACATTCAGTACTTC
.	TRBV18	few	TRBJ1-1	CASSPTREVGAFF	TGTGCCAGCTCACCTACCAGGGAGGTGGGAGCTTTCTTT
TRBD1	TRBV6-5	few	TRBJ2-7	CASSPVGQGYEQYF	TGTGCCAGCAGTCCGGTGGGACAGGGTTACGAGCAGTACTTC
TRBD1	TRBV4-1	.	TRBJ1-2	CASSQDTTGVYGYTF	TGCGCCAGCAGCCAAGACACCACAGGGGTATATGGCTACACCTTC
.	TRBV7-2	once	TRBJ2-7	CATTAVPYEQYF	TGTGCCACCACAGCGGTTCCCTACGAGCAGTACTTC
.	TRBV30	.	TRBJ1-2	CACLLRGWGYTF	TGTGCCTGTTTACTCAGGGGTTGGGGCTACACCTTC
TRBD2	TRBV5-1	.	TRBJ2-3	CASSLGTSGSADTQYF	TGCGCCAGCAGCCTCGGGACTAGCGGGAGTGCAGATACGCAGTATTTT
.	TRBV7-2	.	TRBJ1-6	CASSPTEYNSPLHF	TGTGCCAGCAGCCCAACAGAGTATAATTCACCCCTCCACTTT
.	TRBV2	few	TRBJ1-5	CASSGQGQPQHF	TGTGCCAGCAGTGGGCAGGGACAACCCCAGCATTTT
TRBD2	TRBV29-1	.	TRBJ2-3	CSALAGADTQYF	TGCAGCGCCCTAGCGGGGGCAGATACGCAGTATTTT
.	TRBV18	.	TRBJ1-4	CASSPNMDTGKEKLFF	TGTGCCAGCTCACCGAATATGGATACAGGGAAGGAAAAACTGTTTTTT
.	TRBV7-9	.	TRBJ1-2	CASSPREGSAYGYTF	TGTGCCAGCAGCCCCCGGGAGGGCTCAGCCTATGGCTACACCTTC
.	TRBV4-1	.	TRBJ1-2	CASSPNRGAYYGYTF	TGCGCCAGCAGCCCCAATCGGGGTGCGTACTATGGCTACACCTTC
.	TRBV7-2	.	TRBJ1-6	CASVIQVGKMYPLHF	TGTGCCAGCGTAATACAGGTGGGGAAAATGTACCCCCTCCACTTT
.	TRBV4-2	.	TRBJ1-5	CASSQIRGSNQPQHF	TGTGCCAGCAGCCAGATCAGGGGTAGCAATCAGCCCCAGCATTTT
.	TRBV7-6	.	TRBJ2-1	CASSPGTWQFF	TGTGCCAGCAGCCCCGGGACTTGGCAGTTCTTC
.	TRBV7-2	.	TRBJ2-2	CASSLDPTTELFF	TGTGCCAGCAGCTTAGACCCAACGACTGAGCTGTTTTTT
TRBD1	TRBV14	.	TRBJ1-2	CASSPQGVYYGYTF	TGTGCCAGCAGCCCACAGGGGGTCTACTATGGCTACACCTTC
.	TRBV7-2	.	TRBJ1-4	CASSKEISMEKLFF	TGTGCCAGCAGCAAGGAGATATCCATGGAAAAACTGTTTTTT
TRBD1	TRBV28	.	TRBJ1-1	CASSLLQGAGTEAFF	TGTGCCAGCAGTTTGTTACAGGGGGCAGGGACTGAAGCTTTCTTT
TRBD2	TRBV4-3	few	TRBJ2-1	CASSQETSGGRRNEQFF	TGCGCCAGCAGCCAAGAGACTAGCGGGGGGCGCCGGAATGAGCAGTTCTTC
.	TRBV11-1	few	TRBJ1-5	CASSLDSSDQPQHF	TGTGCCAGCAGCCTCGACAGTTCAGATCAGCCCCAGCATTTT